Presented here are 24 T cell receptor beta chains from one specimen sequenced in a study of blood T cell repertoires in COVID-19. Profiling relied on immunoSEQ multiplex PCR, and the TCRdb table lists in-frame clones only, not all of them. This table holds roughly 100,000 clones, 65% to 80% found once. Material for sequencing was peripheral blood. These receptors were taken from a woman in her 70s with acute or convalescent COVID-19.

This sequence joins TRBV18 and TRBJ1-1; weak D call: TRBD1 (6 bases). The CDR3 runs to 17 residues. Trimming left V 6 bases short and J 3 bases short, with 23 bases between. Germline CDR1 is KGHSH and CDR2 is LQKENI. CDR3 loop: CASSPTTGFESHTEAFF. Here the CDR3 DNA reads TGTGCCAGCTCCCCAACGACAGGATTTGAATCGCACACTGAAGCTTTCTTT. The entire variable domain, with the rest obtained from reference TRBV18 and TRBJ1-1, is as follows: NAGVMQNPRHLVRRRGQEARLRCSPMKGHSHVYWYRQLPEEGLKFMVYLQKENIIDESGMPKERFSAEFPKEGPSILRIQQVVRGDSAAYFCASSPTTGFESHTEAFFGQGTRLTVV.

The chain links TRBV4-1 to TRBJ2-6; D possibly corresponds to TRBD1 (6 bases). The germline gives CDR1 MGHRA, CDR2 YSYEKL. There are 18 residues in the CDR3. Trimming stripped 1 base from V and 0 bases from J, with 13 bases between. Written as DNA, the CDR3 is TGCGCCAGCAGCCAAGCAGGGGCTAAAGGCTCTGGGGCCAACGTCCTGACTTTC. Translating it yields CASSQAGAKGSGANVLTF.

This chain links TRBV9 with TRBJ2-2, with TRBD2 matching over 9 bases. The trim removed 0 bases at V and 6 bases at J, leaving 9 bases unmatched. The CDR3 totals 17 residues. Germline CDR1 is SGDLS and CDR2 is YYNGEE. Here the CDR3 DNA reads TGTGCCAGCAGCGTAGTGGCTAGCGGGGTTAGGGCCGGGGAGCTGTTTTTT. Its translation: CASSVVASGVRAGELFF.

J is TRBJ1-3 and V is TRBV6-6; D possibly corresponds to TRBD1 (6 bases). V lost 7 bases to trimming and J lost 0 bases, with 16 bases between them. Germline-derived CDR1 and CDR2 are MNHNY and SVGAGI (reference sequence). This CDR3 has 16 amino acids. The CDR3 nucleotides read TGTGCCAGCACCGACCTTACAGGGAGCTCTGGAAACACCATATATTTT. This translates into CASTDLTGSSGNTIYF.

V gene TRBV20-1 combines with J gene TRBJ2-1, with D unclear. V lost 3 bases to trimming and J lost 10 bases, with 22 bases between them. Germline V gene lookup returns CDR1 DFQATT and CDR2 SNEGSKA (reference sequence). The CDR3 contains 15 residues. The CDR3 DNA is TGCAGTGCTAGTCTTATCCTGTCGAGGTTCACGGAGCAGTTCTTC. It codes for CSASLILSRFTEQFF.

Details on this clone: Other DNA sequences within the sample encode an identical CDR3. CDR3 in amino acids: CASSLGRNTEAFF. CDR3 coding DNA: TGCGCCAGCAGCTTGGGCAGGAACACTGAAGCTTTCTTT. V and J are TRBV5-1 and TRBJ1-1; no firm D call. The CDR3 loop spans 13 amino acids. Germline loops: CDR1 SGHRS, CDR2 YFSETQ. V gave up 0 bases and J gave up 1 base, with 4 bases separating them. Variable domain in full (rest from reference TRBV5-1 and TRBJ1-1): KAGVTQTPRYLIKTRGQQVTLSCSPISGHRSVSWYQQTPGQGLQFLFEYFSETQRNKGNFPGRFSGRQFSNSRSEMNVSTLELGDSALYLCASSLGRNTEAFFGQGTRLTVV.

The chain uses TRBV7-9 and TRBJ2-3, with D possibly matching TRBD2 (6 bases). The CDR3 is 15 residues long. V lost 1 base and J lost 0, with 8 bases in between. Per germline, CDR1 SEHNR and CDR2 FQNEAQ (reference sequence). The CDR3 nucleotides are TGTGCCAGCAGCTTAGTCGGGGGTAGCACAGATACGCAGTATTTT. It codes for CASSLVGGSTDTQYF.

V gene TRBV7-2 combines with J gene TRBJ1-1; the D gene is possibly TRBD1 (5 bases). V was cut by 4 bases and J by 1 base, with 22 bases left in between. This CDR3 has 18 amino acids. Germline assignment: CDR1 SGHTA and CDR2 FQGNSA. The DNA for the CDR3 is TGTGCCAGCAGCTCCCCCCTCAGGGCCTCGCTCGGGAACACTGAAGCTTTCTTT. It yields the protein CASSSPLRASLGNTEAFF.

The rearrangement joins TRBV9 to TRBJ2-5; 9 bases match TRBD2. The V gene's germline CDR1 is SGDLS and CDR2 YYNGEE. The CDR3 loop spans 16 amino acids. J was trimmed by 1 base and V by 4 bases; bases with no gene match: 8. CDR3 bases: TGTGCCAGCAGCCCTAGTCTAGCGGGGTCCCAAGAGACCCAGTACTTC. Protein: CASSPSLAGSQETQYF.

This clone was seen only a few times. The V and J genes are TRBV2 and TRBJ1-5; perhaps TRBD1 as D (5 bases). Germline CDR1 is SNHLY and CDR2 is FYNNEI. The germline V and J ends were trimmed by 7 bases and 3 bases, with 13 bases remaining between them. CDR3 length equals 14 residues. The CDR3 region is CASTGSYANQPQHF. CDR3 coding DNA: TGTGCCAGCACAGGGTCGTATGCCAATCAGCCCCAGCATTTT.

The rearrangement joins TRBV9 to TRBJ1-2; TRBD1 might be the D (5 bases). CDR3 length: 15 amino acids. Trimming took 3 bases from V and 5 from J, leaving 17 bases between them. In germline, CDR1 is SGDLS, CDR2 YYNGEE. The CDR3 reads CASSAVGDWGYGYTF. CDR3 DNA: TGTGCCAGCAGCGCCGTAGGGGACTGGGGATATGGCTACACCTTC.

The J gene is TRBJ1-2, the V gene TRBV7-8; D not certain. This CDR3 comprises 17 residues. Germline-derived CDR1 and CDR2 are SGHVS and FQNEAQ. Trimming took 1 base from V and 0 from J, leaving 15 bases between them. The CDR3 here is CASSLVTEGPANYGYTF. For the CDR3, the DNA is TGTGCCAGCAGCTTAGTTACGGAGGGTCCGGCTAACTATGGCTACACCTTC.

The V call is TRBV5-1, the J call TRBJ2-7; TRBD2 agrees at 8 bases. The CDR3 totals 15 residues. V was pared by 4 bases and J by 2 bases, with 8 bases of the junction left unmatched. From germline, CDR1 is SGHRS and CDR2 YFSETQ. CDR3 nucleotides: TGCGCCAGCAGCGCAGTAGCGGGGCAGGCCTACGAGCAGTACTTC. Its translation is CASSAVAGQAYEQYF.

This clone was seen only a few times. This chain connects TRBV5-4 to TRBJ1-2; D gene ambiguous. Trimming left V 4 bases short and J 3 bases short, with 19 bases between. The CDR3 sequence is 16 residues long. Germline-derived CDR1 and CDR2 are SGHNT and YYREEE (reference sequence). The CDR3 spells CASSPGGEQSYYGYTF. The CDR3 DNA reads TGTGCCAGCAGCCCCGGTGGGGAGCAGAGCTACTATGGCTACACCTTC.

In its sample, this clone was seen a few times. This chain links TRBV12-5 with TRBJ1-2; D gene unclear. V lost 7 bases and J lost 6, with 18 bases in between. The CDR3 consists of 14 residues. The germline V gene encodes CDR1 LGHNT and CDR2 FRNRAP. CDR3 nucleotides: TGTGCTAGTGCCACCTCCGGGGTCGAAGATGGCTACACCTTC. Translating gives CASATSGVEDGYTF.

The J gene is TRBJ1-2, the V gene TRBV12-3 or TRBV12-4; 7 positions match TRBD1. The CDR3 sequence is 13 residues long. J lost 5 bases, V lost 6 bases, and 6 bases had no gene match. DNA for the CDR3: TGTGCCAGCAGGACAGGGATAACTTATGGCTACACCTTC. This sequence encodes CASRTGITYGYTF.

The rearrangement uses TRBV14 and TRBJ2-6, with a weak D call TRBD2 (6 bases). Germline values: CDR1 SGHDN, CDR2 FVKESK. V lost 8 bases and J lost 0, with 17 bases in between. The CDR3 covers 17 residues. In DNA, the CDR3 is TGTGCCAGCGCGGGACCGCTTTTTGACTCTGGGGCCAACGTCCTGACTTTC. Residues: CASAGPLFDSGANVLTF.

V gene TRBV19 combines with J gene TRBJ2-7; tentatively, D is TRBD1 (6 bases). V shed 3 bases and J shed 0 bases, with 12 bases lying between them. Germline CDR1 LNHDA, CDR2 SQIVND (reference sequence). This CDR3 is built from 15 residues. The CDR3 region has the DNA TGTGCCAGTAGTATCCTCTCGGACAGCTCCTACGAGCAGTACTTC. Translation gives CASSILSDSSYEQYF.

The chain is built from TRBV11-2 and TRBJ2-4; possibly TRBD2 for D (5 bases). This CDR3 has 15 amino acids. Germline CDR1 SGHAT, CDR2 FQNNGV. Between the trimmed V and J ends, which lost 2 bases and 0 bases, there was a span of 8 bases. CDR3 coding DNA: TGTGCCAGCAGCTTATCGGGAATAGCCAAAAACATTCAGTACTTC. Translating gives CASSLSGIAKNIQYF.

The chain joins TRBV5-4 to TRBJ1-2; TRBD1 might be the D (6 bases). Germline V CDR1 and CDR2: SGHNT, YYREEE (reference sequence). Trimming cost V 4 bases and J 2 bases, with 18 bases left between them. This CDR3 region has 16 residues. The chain's CDR3 is CASSPQNRELNYGYTF. The DNA of the CDR3 is TGTGCCAGCAGCCCACAGAACAGGGAGCTCAACTATGGCTACACCTTC. The full variable domain, its missing parts supplied by reference TRBV5-4 and TRBJ1-2, is ETGVTQSPTHLIKTRGQQVTLRCSSQSGHNTVSWYQQALGQGPQFIFQYYREEENGRGNFPPRFSGLQFPNYSSELNVNALELDDSALYLCASSPQNRELNYGYTFGSGTRLTVV.

V usage is TRBV7-6 and J usage is TRBJ1-4; 12 positions agree with TRBD1. Germline lookup yields CDR1 SGHVS and CDR2 FNYEAQ. Losses at the gene ends were 1 base for V and 1 base for J; bases not matched to a gene: 7. This CDR3 is built from 19 residues. CDR3: CASSLGGTGGAGTNEKLFF. The CDR3 DNA sequence: TGTGCCAGCAGCTTAGGAGGGACAGGGGGCGCGGGAACTAATGAAAAACTGTTTTTT. Based on the CDR3 plus reference TRBV7-6 and TRBJ1-4, the full variable domain is GAGVSQSPRYKVTKRGQDVALRCDPISGHVSLYWYRQALGQGPEFLTYFNYEAQQDKSGLPNDRFSAERPEGSISTLTIQRTEQRDSAMYRCASSLGGTGGAGTNEKLFFGSGTQLSVL.

This clone was seen many times. This chain uses TRBV28 with TRBJ1-5, with D perhaps TRBD1 (5 bases). The V gene lost 7 bases and the J gene lost 6 bases, with 25 bases spanning the gap. The V gene's germline CDR1 is MDHEN and CDR2 SYDVKM. This CDR3 region has 17 residues. This CDR3 reads CASTSPRGGIGGQPQHF. For the CDR3, the DNA is TGTGCCAGCACCTCCCCACGGGGGGGGATTGGGGGTCAGCCCCAGCATTTT.

The chain combines TRBV14 with TRBJ1-1; 8 bases match TRBD1. The CDR3 totals 14 residues. J was trimmed by 6 bases and V by 2 bases; bases with no gene match: 5. Looked up from germline, CDR1 is SGHDN and CDR2 is FVKESK. The CDR3 DNA follows: TGTGCCAGCAGCCAATTCAGGACAGGGCCTGAAGCTTTCTTT. It yields the protein CASSQFRTGPEAFF.

The chain joins TRBV9 to TRBJ1-4, with a possible D match to TRBD1 (5 bases). Per germline, CDR1 SGDLS and CDR2 YYNGEE. The CDR3 has 15 amino acids. Trimming removed 0 bases at V and 7 bases at J, with 13 bases between. In DNA form, the CDR3 reads TGTGCCAGCAGCGTAGGTCAGGGATCCGGTGAAAAACTGTTTTTT. This sequence encodes CASSVGQGSGEKLFF.